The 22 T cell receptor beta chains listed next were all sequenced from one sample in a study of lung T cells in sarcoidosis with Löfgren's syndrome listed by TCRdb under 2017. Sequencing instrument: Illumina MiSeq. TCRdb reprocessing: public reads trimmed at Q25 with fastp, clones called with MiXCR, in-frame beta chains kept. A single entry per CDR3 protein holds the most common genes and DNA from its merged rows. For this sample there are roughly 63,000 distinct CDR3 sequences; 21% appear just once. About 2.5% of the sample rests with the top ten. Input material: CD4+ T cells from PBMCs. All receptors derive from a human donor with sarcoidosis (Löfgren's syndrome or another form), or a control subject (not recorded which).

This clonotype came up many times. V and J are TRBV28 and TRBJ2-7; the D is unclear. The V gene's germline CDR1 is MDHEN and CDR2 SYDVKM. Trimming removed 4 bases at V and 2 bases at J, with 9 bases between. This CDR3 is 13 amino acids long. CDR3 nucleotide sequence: TGTGCCAGCAGTTGGGGTGGAACCTACGAGCAGTACTTC. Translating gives CASSWGGTYEQYF.

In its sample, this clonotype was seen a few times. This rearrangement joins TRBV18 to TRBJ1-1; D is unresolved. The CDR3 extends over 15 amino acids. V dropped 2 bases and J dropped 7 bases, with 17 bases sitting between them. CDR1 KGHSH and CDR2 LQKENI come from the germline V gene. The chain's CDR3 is CASSPALSGIGEAFF. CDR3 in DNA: TGTGCCAGCTCACCAGCCCTCAGTGGGATCGGTGAAGCTTTCTTT.

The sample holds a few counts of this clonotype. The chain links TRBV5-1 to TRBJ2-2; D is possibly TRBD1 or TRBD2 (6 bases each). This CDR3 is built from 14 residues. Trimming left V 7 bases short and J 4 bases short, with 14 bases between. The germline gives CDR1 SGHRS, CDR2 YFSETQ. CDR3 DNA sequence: TGCGCCAGCGGAGGGGGGACCAGCACCGGGGAGCTGTTTTTT. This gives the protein CASGGGTSTGELFF.

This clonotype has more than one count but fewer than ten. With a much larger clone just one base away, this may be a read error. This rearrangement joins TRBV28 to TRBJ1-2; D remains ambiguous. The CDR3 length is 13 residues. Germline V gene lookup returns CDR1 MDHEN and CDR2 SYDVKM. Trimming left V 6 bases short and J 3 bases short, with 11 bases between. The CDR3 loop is CASSLYKYYGYTF. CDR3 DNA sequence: TGTGCCAGCAGCCTCTACAAATACTATGGCTACACCTTC.

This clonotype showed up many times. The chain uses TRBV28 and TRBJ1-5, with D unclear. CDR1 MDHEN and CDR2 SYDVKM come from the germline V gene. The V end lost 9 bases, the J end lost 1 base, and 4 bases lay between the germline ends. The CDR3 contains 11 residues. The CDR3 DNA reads TGTGCCAGATGGAGCAATCAGCCCCAGCATTTT. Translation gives CARWSNQPQHF.

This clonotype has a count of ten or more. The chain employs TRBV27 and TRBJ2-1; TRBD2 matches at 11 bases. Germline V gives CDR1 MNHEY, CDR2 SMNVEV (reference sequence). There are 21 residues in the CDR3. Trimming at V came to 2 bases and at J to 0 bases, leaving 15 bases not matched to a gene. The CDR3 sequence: CASSLPSSGGSLISSYNEQFF. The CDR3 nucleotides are TGTGCCAGCAGTTTACCGTCTAGCGGGGGGTCCCTGATTAGCTCCTACAATGAGCAGTTCTTC.

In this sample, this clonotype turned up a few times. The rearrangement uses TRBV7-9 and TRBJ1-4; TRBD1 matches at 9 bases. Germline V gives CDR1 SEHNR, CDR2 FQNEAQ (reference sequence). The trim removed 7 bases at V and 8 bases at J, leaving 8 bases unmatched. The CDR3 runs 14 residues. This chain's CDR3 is CASNSDRGGEKLFF. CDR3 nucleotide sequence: TGTGCCAGCAACTCGGACAGGGGTGGAGAAAAACTGTTTTTT.

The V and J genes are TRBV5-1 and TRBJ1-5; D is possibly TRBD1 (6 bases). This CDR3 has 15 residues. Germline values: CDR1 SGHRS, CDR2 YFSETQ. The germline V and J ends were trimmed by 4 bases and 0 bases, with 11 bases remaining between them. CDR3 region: CASSPGQISNQPQHF. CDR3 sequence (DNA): TGCGCCAGCAGCCCTGGACAGATTAGCAATCAGCCCCAGCATTTT.

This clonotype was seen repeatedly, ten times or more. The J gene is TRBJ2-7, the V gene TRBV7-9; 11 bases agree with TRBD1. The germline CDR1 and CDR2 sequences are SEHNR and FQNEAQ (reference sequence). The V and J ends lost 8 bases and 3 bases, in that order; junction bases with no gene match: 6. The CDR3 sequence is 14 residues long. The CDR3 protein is CASETGTGGYEQYF. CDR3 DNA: TGTGCCAGCGAAACCGGGACAGGGGGCTACGAGCAGTACTTC.

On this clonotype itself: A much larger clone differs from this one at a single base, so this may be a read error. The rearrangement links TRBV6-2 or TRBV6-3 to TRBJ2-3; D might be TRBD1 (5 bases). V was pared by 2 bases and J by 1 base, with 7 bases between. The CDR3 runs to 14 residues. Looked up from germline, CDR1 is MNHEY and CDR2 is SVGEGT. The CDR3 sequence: CASSYGAGTDTQYF. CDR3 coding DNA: TGTGCCAGCAGTTACGGGGCTGGCACAGATACGCAGTATTTT.

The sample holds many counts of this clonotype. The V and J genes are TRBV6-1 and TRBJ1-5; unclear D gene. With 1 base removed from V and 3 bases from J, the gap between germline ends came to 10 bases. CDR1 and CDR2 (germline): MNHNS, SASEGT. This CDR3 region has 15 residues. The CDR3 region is CASSEDSGPNQPQHF. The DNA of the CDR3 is TGTGCCAGCAGTGAAGATAGCGGACCCAATCAGCCCCAGCATTTT.

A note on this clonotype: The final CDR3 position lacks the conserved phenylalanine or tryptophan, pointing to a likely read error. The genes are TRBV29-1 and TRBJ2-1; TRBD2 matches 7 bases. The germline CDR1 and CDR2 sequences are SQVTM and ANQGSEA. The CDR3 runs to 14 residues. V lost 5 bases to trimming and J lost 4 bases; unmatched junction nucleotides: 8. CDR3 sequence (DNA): TGCAGCGTTAATCAGGATAGCGGGTACAATGAGCAGTTCCTC. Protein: CSVNQDSGYNEQFL.

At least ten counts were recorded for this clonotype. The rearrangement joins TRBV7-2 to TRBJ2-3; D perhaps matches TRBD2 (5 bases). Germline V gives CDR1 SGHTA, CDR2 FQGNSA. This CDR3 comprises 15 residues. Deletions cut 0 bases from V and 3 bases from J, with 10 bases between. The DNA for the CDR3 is TGTGCCAGCAGCTTAGCGGAGGACGCGACAGATACGCAGTATTTT. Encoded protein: CASSLAEDATDTQYF.

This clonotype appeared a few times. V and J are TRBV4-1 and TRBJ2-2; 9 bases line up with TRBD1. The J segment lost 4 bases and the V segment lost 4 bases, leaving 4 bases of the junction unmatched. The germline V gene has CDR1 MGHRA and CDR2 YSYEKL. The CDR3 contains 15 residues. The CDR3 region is CASSRTDRGTGELFF. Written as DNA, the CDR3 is TGCGCCAGCAGCCGCACGGACAGGGGCACCGGGGAGCTGTTTTTT.

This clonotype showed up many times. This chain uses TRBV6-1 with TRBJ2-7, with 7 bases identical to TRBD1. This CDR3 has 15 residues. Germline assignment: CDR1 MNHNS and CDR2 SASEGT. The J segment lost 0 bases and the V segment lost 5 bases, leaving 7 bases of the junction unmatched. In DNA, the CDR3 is TGTGCCAGCAGTTCCAGACAGGGCACCTCCTACGAGCAGTACGTC. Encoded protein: CASSSRQGTSYEQYV.

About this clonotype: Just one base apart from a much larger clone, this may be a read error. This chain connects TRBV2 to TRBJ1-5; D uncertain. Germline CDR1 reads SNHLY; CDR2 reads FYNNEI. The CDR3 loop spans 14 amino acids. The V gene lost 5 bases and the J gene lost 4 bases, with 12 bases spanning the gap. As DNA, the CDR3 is TGTGCCAGCAGTCCCGGCATGCCAAATCAGCCCCAGCATTTT. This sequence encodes CASSPGMPNQPQHF.

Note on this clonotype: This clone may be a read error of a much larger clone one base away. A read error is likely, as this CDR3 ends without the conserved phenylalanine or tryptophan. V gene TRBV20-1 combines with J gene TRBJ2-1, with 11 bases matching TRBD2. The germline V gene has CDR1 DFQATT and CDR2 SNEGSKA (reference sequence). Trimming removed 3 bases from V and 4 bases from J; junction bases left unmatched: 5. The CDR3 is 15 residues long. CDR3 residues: CSARNRLAGYNEQFY. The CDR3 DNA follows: TGCAGTGCTAGGAACAGACTAGCGGGATACAATGAGCAGTTCTAC.

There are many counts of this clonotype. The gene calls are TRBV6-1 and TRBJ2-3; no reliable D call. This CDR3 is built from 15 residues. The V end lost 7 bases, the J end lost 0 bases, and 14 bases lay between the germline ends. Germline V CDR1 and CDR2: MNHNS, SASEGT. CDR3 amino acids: CASTQQLTSTDTQYF. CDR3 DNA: TGTGCCAGCACGCAGCAACTGACTAGCACAGATACGCAGTATTTT.

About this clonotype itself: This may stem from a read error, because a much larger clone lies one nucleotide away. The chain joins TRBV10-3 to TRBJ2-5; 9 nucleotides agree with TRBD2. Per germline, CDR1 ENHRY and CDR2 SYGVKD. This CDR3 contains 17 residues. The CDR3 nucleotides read TGTGCCACCAGTGAGTCTCTTATGACTAGCGGACAAGAGACCCAGTACTTC. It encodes CATSESLMTSGQETQYF.

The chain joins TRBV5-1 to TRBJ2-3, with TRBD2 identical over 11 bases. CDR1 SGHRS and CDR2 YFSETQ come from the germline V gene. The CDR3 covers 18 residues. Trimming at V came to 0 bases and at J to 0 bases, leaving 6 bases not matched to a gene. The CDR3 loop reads CASSLGSTSGVSTDTQYF. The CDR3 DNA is TGCGCCAGCAGCTTGGGTTCGACTAGCGGGGTTAGCACAGATACGCAGTATTTT.

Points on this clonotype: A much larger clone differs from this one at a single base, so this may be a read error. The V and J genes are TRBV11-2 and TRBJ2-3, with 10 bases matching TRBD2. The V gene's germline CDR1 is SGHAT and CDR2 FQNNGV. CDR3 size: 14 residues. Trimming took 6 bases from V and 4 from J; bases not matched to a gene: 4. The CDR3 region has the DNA TGTGCCAGCAGTCCAGGGACTAGCGCAGATACGCAGTATTTT. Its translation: CASSPGTSADTQYF.

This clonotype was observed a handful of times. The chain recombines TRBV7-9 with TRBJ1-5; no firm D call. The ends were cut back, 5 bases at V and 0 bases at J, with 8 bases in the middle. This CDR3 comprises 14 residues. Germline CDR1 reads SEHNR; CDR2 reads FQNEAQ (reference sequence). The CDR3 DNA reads TGTGCCAGCAGCCTCACCGGTAGCAATCAGCCCCAGCATTTT. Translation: CASSLTGSNQPQHF. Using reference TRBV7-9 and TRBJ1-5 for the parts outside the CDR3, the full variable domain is DTGVSQNPRHKITKRGQNVTFRCDPISEHNRLYWYRQTLGQGPEFLTYFQNEAQLEKSRLLSDRFSAERPKGSFSTLEIQRTEQGDSAMYLCASSLTGSNQPQHFGDGTRLSIL.